Each of the 17 T cell receptor beta chains below was sequenced from the same sample in a study of kidney transplant recipient with SARS-CoV-2 infection. TCRdb reprocessed the reads with MiXCR, giving one entry per CDR3 protein. The data contain under 250,000 distinct CDR3 sequences, around 26% of them singletons. This material consisted of a blood sample, taken at baseline and on day 111 from a kidney transplant recipient. These receptors were collected from a young adult male patient who had COVID-19 and was a kidney transplant recipient. Some T cells may possibly be graft donor cells.

J is TRBJ1-1 and V is TRBV5-1; D is undetermined. The CDR3 is made up of 16 amino acids. Deletions cut 1 base from V and 1 base from J, with 14 bases between. Germline loops: CDR1 SGHRS, CDR2 YFSETQ. The CDR3 here is CASSLTSGGPNTEAFF. The CDR3 region has the DNA TGCGCCAGCAGCTTGACTTCGGGAGGGCCGAACACTGAAGCTTTCTTT.

The sample holds a few counts of this clonotype. The V call is TRBV25-1, the J call TRBJ2-6; 9 nucleotides agree with TRBD1. Trimming cost V 2 bases and J 0 bases; bases outside gene matches: 14. The CDR3 runs 21 residues. CDR1 MGHDK and CDR2 SYGVNS come from the germline V gene. The CDR3 region is CASSERYPGTGLSSGANVLTF. The CDR3 nucleotides are TGTGCCAGCAGTGAACGTTACCCCGGGACAGGGCTAAGCTCTGGGGCCAACGTCCTGACTTTC.

This clonotype is classed as large. This chain connects TRBV25-1 to TRBJ2-2; TRBD2 might be the D (5 bases). V was trimmed by 6 bases and J by 5 bases, leaving 13 bases between them. CDR3 length: 14 amino acids. Germline V gene sequence: CDR1 MGHDK, CDR2 SYGVNS. The CDR3 coding sequence is TGTGCCAGCAGCGCTCACGGGGAAACCGGGGAGCTGTTTTTT. Encoded protein: CASSAHGETGELFF.

The chain couples TRBV11-2 to TRBJ2-3; D might be TRBD1 (6 bases). Germline assignment: CDR1 SGHAT and CDR2 FQNNGV. This CDR3 contains 15 residues. Trimming shortened V by 4 bases and J by 3 bases, and 14 bases separated the two germline ends. Here the CDR3 reads CASSSTGQTTDTQYF. DNA for the CDR3: TGTGCCAGCAGCTCCACGGGACAAACGACAGATACGCAGTATTTT.

At least ten counts were recorded for this clonotype. The chain links TRBV6-5 to TRBJ2-1; D is unresolved. CDR1 and CDR2 from the germline V gene are MNHEY and SVGAGI. CDR3 length: 15 amino acids. V was pared by 6 bases and J by 4 bases, with 16 bases between. CDR3 amino acids: CASRNRQDFYNEQFF. The CDR3 DNA sequence: TGTGCCAGCAGAAACCGGCAGGATTTTTACAATGAGCAGTTCTTC.

This clonotype was found many times. This chain connects TRBV6-5 to TRBJ2-1; D unclear. Germline V CDR1 and CDR2: MNHEY, SVGAGI. With 6 bases removed from V and 0 bases from J, the gap between germline ends came to 12 bases. The CDR3 extends over 15 amino acids. In nucleotides, the CDR3 is TGTGCCAGCAGAACCACACTTAGCTCCTACAATGAGCAGTTCTTC. The encoded protein is CASRTTLSSYNEQFF.

With regard to this clonotype: The germline gene is not matched at one end of the junction; a read error may be the cause. J is TRBJ2-4 and V is TRBV3-1, with 7 bases that match TRBD1. The end of the DNA aligns better with TRBJ2-1, so the J call may be wrong. Germline values: CDR1 LGHDT, CDR2 YNNKEL (reference sequence). CDR3 length: 19 amino acids. The CDR3 is CASSQETGQGVYSYNKQFF. CDR3 in DNA: TGTGCCAGCAGCCAAGAAACGGGGCAGGGGGTTTACAGTTACAATAAGCAGTTCTTC.

This clonotype was seen a handful of times. The CDR3 sequence is CASSMGGLNSYNEQFF. The CDR3 DNA reads TGTGCCAGTAGTATGGGTGGGCTAAATTCCTACAATGAGCAGTTCTTC. This chain connects TRBV19 to TRBJ2-1; D ambiguous. This CDR3 contains 16 residues. The V gene lost 3 bases and the J gene lost 1 base, with 13 bases spanning the gap. CDR1 and CDR2 (germline): LNHDA, SQIVND (reference sequence).

As for this clonotype: As the CDR3 is not closed by the conserved phenylalanine or tryptophan, this likely results from a read error. This rearrangement joins TRBV3-1 to TRBJ1-1, with D unclear. Germline lookup yields CDR1 LGHDT and CDR2 YNNKEL (reference sequence). The CDR3 totals 17 residues. V lost 5 bases and J lost 4, with 23 bases in between. For the CDR3, the DNA is TGTGCCAGCAGCAGGCGTGCTCCCATTTCAATTCGCACTGAAGCTTTCCTT. Protein: CASSRRAPISIRTEAFL.

Concerning this clonotype itself: One base away lies a much larger clone, so this may be a sequencing read error. V gene TRBV7-9 combines with J gene TRBJ1-2; D gene unclear. The CDR3 totals 17 residues. Germline values: CDR1 SEHNR, CDR2 FQNEAQ (reference sequence). V lost 5 bases and J lost 4, with 23 bases in between. CDR3 region: CASSVHLYHGRTYGYTF. DNA for the CDR3: TGTGCCAGCAGCGTGCATCTATACCATGGAAGGACCTATGGCTACACCTTC.

This clonotype was counted ten times or more. The chain links TRBV4-2 to TRBJ2-1; no reliable D call. V was cut by 0 bases and J by 2 bases, with 8 bases left in between. CDR3 length equals 15 residues. Germline-derived CDR1 and CDR2 are LGHNA and YNFKEQ. The CDR3 sequence: CASSQEESTYNEQFF. The CDR3 DNA sequence: TGTGCCAGCAGCCAAGAGGAATCGACCTACAATGAGCAGTTCTTC.

This clonotype was detected ten times or more. The chain is built from TRBV7-4 and TRBJ1-2, with D unresolved. Germline CDR1 is SGHVT and CDR2 is SQSDAQ. V lost 5 bases to trimming and J lost 4 bases, with 23 bases between them. This CDR3 comprises 17 residues. CDR3 DNA sequence: TGTGCCAGCAGCGATGGGCCTTCAGCTCGAAAGACCTATGGCTACACCTTC. Encoded protein: CASSDGPSARKTYGYTF. The variable domain in full, completed from reference TRBV7-4 and TRBJ1-2, reads GAGVSQSPRYKVAKRGRDVALRCDSISGHVTLYWYRQTLGQGSEVLTYSQSDAQRDKSGRPSGRFSAERPERSVSTLKIQRTEQGDSAVYLCASSDGPSARKTYGYTFGSGTRLTVV.

This clonotype was seen many times. This CDR3 is CAFPGTSGSGQYF. The CDR3 nucleotides read TGTGCCTTCCCGGGGACTAGCGGATCCGGGCAGTACTTC. The chain combines TRBV27 with TRBJ2-7, with 11 bases that match TRBD2. The CDR3 consists of 13 residues. Germline loops: CDR1 MNHEY, CDR2 SMNVEV (reference sequence). V gave up 11 bases and J gave up 9 bases; unmatched junction bases: 12.

About this clonotype itself: Since a much larger clone is just one base distant, this may be a read error. This chain links TRBV6-5 with TRBJ2-7; 10 nucleotides align to TRBD1. CDR3 length equals 15 residues. CDR1 is MNHEY and CDR2 is SVGAGI in the germline V gene. The CDR3 region has the DNA TGTGCCAGCAGTTACAGGGACAGGGGTCCCTACGAGCAGTGCTTC. Translation gives CASSYRDRGPYEQCF.

The table lists this clonotype with many counts. The chain joins TRBV7-6 to TRBJ2-7; D gene ambiguous. Per germline, CDR1 SGHVS and CDR2 FNYEAQ. Trimming pared 1 base from V and 5 bases from J, leaving 6 bases between. This CDR3 is 12 amino acids long. The CDR3 loop is CASSLGYDEQYF. For the CDR3, the DNA is TGTGCCAGCAGCTTAGGGTATGACGAGCAGTACTTC.

This clonotype showed up many times. V is TRBV12-3 or TRBV12-4 and J is TRBJ1-2; D is ambiguous. The length of the CDR3 is 17 residues. V lost 4 bases to trimming and J lost 4 bases, with 22 bases between them. The CDR3 reads CASSWIFTAGKTYGYTF. CDR3 bases: TGTGCCAGCAGTTGGATATTCACAGCAGGAAAGACCTATGGCTACACCTTC.

This clonotype was detected many times. The chain joins TRBV24-1 to TRBJ2-3, with TRBD1 identical over 8 bases. Germline values: CDR1 KGHDR, CDR2 SFDVKD. This CDR3 is built from 15 residues. The V and J ends lost 5 bases and 4 bases, in that order; junction bases with no gene match: 7. This CDR3 reads CATSGQGSGADTQYF. The CDR3 region has the DNA TGTGCCACCAGTGGACAGGGGTCCGGTGCAGATACGCAGTATTTT.